Below, 9 T cell receptor beta chains from the same sample are listed, as sequenced in a study of OX40 agonist ivuxolimab in advanced cancers. Clones were sequenced by immunoSEQ multiplex PCR, and TCRdb holds only the in-frame ones, with some missing. This table holds fewer than 75,000 clones, less than 90% found once. Sequenced here: CD4+ or CD8+ T cells sorted from blood, sampled in a trial of the OX40 agonist ivuxolimab. The receptors stem from an adult with an advanced solid tumor such as melanoma, head and neck, liver or kidney cancer.

V gene TRBV4-1 combines with J gene TRBJ1-3, with a tentative D call TRBD1 (5 bases). V lost 0 bases to trimming and J lost 0 bases, with 12 bases between them. The CDR3 length is 17 residues. CDR1 and CDR2 (germline): MGHRA, YSYEKL. CDR3 in amino acids: CASSQDRGRSSGNTIYF. As DNA, the CDR3 is TGCGCCAGCAGCCAAGATCGGGGACGGAGCTCTGGAAACACCATATATTTT.

This chain links TRBV5-4 with TRBJ2-7; no reliable D call. This CDR3 has 14 residues. Trimming removed 4 bases from V and 2 bases from J, with 13 bases in between. Germline V CDR1 and CDR2: SGHNT, YYREEE (reference sequence). CDR3 region: CASSPDRQTYEQYF. The CDR3 nucleotides are TGTGCCAGCAGCCCAGACCGTCAGACCTACGAGCAGTACTTC.

The chain recombines TRBV19 with TRBJ1-5; D might be TRBD1 (5 bases). From germline, CDR1 is LNHDA and CDR2 SQIVND (reference sequence). The CDR3 is 13 residues long. V dropped 9 bases and J dropped 3 bases, with 12 bases sitting between them. CDR3: CASTGTHNQPQHF. DNA for the CDR3: TGTGCCAGCACCGGGACCCACAATCAGCCCCAGCATTTT.

The rearrangement joins TRBV20-1 to TRBJ2-5, with 7 bases fitting TRBD1. The CDR3 length is 11 residues. With V trimmed by 5 bases and J by 11 bases, 8 bases remained unmatched. The germline CDR1 and CDR2 sequences are DFQATT and SNEGSKA (reference sequence). Written as DNA, the CDR3 is TGCAGTGCTCAACAGGGGATAGTTCAGTACTTC. Protein sequence: CSAQQGIVQYF.

This chain uses TRBV25-1 with TRBJ1-2; D is unresolved. This CDR3 spans 13 amino acids. V lost 4 bases, J lost 3 bases, and 9 bases lay in between. Looked up from germline, CDR1 is MGHDK and CDR2 is SYGVNS. Here the CDR3 DNA reads TGTGCCAGCAGTGTAGGAGGGTACTATGGCTACACCTTC. Translation gives CASSVGGYYGYTF.

The chain employs TRBV29-1 and TRBJ1-2; TRBD1 matches 7 bases. This CDR3 comprises 14 residues. Germline values: CDR1 SQVTM, CDR2 ANQGSEA. V lost 0 bases to trimming and J lost 6 bases; unmatched junction nucleotides: 7. The CDR3 is CSVEDRAGGNGYTF. DNA of the CDR3: TGCAGCGTTGAAGATCGGGCAGGGGGGAATGGCTACACCTTC.

The chain has TRBV7-6 and TRBJ1-6; 8 nucleotides agree with TRBD1. Germline trimming cut 5 bases from V and 4 bases from J; bases unmatched to any gene: 4. The CDR3 consists of 15 residues. CDR1 SGHVS and CDR2 FNYEAQ come from the germline V gene. CDR3 bases: TGTGCCAGCAGCACCGGACAGGGTTATAATTCACCCCTCCACTTT. This sequence encodes CASSTGQGYNSPLHF.

The chain uses TRBV12-5 and TRBJ1-2, with 7 bases fitting TRBD1. V shed 0 bases, J shed 0 bases, and the junction held 1 base outside the gene matches. The CDR3 sequence is 15 residues long. Germline V lookup: CDR1 LGHNT, CDR2 FRNRAP. The CDR3 loop is CASGLVQGTNYGYTF. The CDR3 DNA sequence: TGTGCTAGTGGTTTGGTACAGGGGACTAACTATGGCTACACCTTC.

This rearrangement joins TRBV5-5 to TRBJ2-5; 11 bases are a match to TRBD2. V dropped 4 bases and J dropped 4; count of bases not matched to a gene: 6. Looked up from germline, CDR1 is SGHKS and CDR2 is YYEKEE (reference sequence). The CDR3 loop spans 15 amino acids. The CDR3 nucleotides read TGTGCCAGCAGCGTGACTAGCGGGATCGGAGAGACCCAGTACTTC. Its protein product is CASSVTSGIGETQYF. The full variable domain, completed using reference TRBV5-5 and TRBJ2-5, is DAGVTQSPTHLIKTRGQQVTLRCSPISGHKSVSWYQQVLGQGPQFIFQYYEKEERGRGNFPDRFSARQFPNYSSELNVNALLLGDSALYLCASSVTSGIGETQYFGPGTRLLVL.